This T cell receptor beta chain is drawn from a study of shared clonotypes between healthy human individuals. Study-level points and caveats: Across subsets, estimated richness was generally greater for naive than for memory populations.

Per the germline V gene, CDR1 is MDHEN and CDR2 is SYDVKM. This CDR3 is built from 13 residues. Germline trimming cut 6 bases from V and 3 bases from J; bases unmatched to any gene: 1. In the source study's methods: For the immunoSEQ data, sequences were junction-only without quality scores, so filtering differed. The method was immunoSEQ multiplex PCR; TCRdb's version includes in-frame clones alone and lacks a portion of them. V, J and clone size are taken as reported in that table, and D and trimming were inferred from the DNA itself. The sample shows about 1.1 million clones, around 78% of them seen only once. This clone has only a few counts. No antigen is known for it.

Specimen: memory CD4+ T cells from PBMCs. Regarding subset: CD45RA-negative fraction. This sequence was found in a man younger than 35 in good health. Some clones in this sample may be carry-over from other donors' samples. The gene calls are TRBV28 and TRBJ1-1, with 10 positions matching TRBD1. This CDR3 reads CASRGQGYTEAFF. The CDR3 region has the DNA TGTGCCAGCAGGGGACAGGGGTACACTGAAGCTTTCTTT. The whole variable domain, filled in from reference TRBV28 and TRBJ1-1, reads DVKVTQSSRYLVKRTGEKVFLECVQDMDHENMFWYRQDPGLGLRLIYFSYDVKMKEKGDIPEGYSVSREKKERFSLILESASTNQTSMYLCASRGQGYTEAFFGQGTRLTVV.